This T cell receptor (beta chain) originates from a study of shared clonotypes between healthy human individuals. V was shortened by 10 bases and J by 0 bases, with 16 bases between the two germline ends. There are 15 residues in the CDR3. Germline V CDR1 and CDR2: MDHEN, SYDVKM. This clone occurred once. Produced via immunoSEQ multiplex PCR; TCRdb's table is partial and in-frame only. The sample consists of millions of clones, just over 90% of them appearing once. Sequenced sample: naive CD4+ T cells from PBMCs. Subset: CD45RA+ positively selected. This chain links TRBV28 with TRBJ2-4; perhaps TRBD1 as D (5 bases). This TCR was sampled from a man aged 18-30 years in good health. Some clones in this sample may be carry-over from other donors' samples. CDR3 coding DNA: TGTGCCATCTACCAAACAGGACCAGCCAAAAACATTCAGTACTTC. Protein product: CAIYQTGPAKNIQYF.